This TCR beta chain was captured by sequencing in a study of OX40 agonist ivuxolimab in advanced cancers. Clones were sequenced by immunoSEQ multiplex PCR, and TCRdb holds only the in-frame ones, with some missing. The table shows approximately 74,000 clones, with over 75% occurring only once. Turning to this clone: Its antigen is not known.

Study outcomes and limitations: Normalized T-cell clonal expansion was also low in a subset of nonresponders. Both blood CD4+ and CD8+ T cells showed clonal growth by week 6 at 0.1 to 3.0 mg/kg.

This CDR3 has 15 residues. V was pared by 0 bases and J by 7 bases, with 15 bases between. Germline assignment: CDR1 MNHEY and CDR2 SVGAGI. The V gene is TRBV6-5, the J gene TRBJ1-2, with D possibly TRBD1 on 5 matching bases. This sample comprised CD4+ or CD8+ T cells sorted from blood, obtained in a trial of the OX40 agonist ivuxolimab. This sequence was found in an adult with an advanced solid tumor such as melanoma, head and neck, liver or kidney cancer. CDR3 loop: CASSYSGRARPGYTF. CDR3 nucleotides: TGTGCCAGCAGTTACTCGGGCAGGGCCCGACCTGGCTACACCTTC.